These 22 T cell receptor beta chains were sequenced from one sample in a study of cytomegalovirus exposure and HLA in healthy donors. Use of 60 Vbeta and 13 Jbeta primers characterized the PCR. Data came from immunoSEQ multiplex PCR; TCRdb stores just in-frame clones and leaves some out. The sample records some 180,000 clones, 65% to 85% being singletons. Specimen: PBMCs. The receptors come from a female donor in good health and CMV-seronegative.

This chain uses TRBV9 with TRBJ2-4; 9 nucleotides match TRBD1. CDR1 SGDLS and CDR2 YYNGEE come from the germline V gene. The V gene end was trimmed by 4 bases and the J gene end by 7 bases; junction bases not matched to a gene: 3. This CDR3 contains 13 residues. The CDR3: CASSSGTGNIQYF. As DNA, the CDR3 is TGTGCCAGCAGCTCGGGGACAGGGAACATTCAGTACTTC.

The CDR3: CASSLQTVQPQHF. The CDR3 bases are TGTGCCAGCAGCCTACAGACAGTTCAGCCCCAGCATTTT. The chain is built from TRBV5-6 and TRBJ1-5; tentatively, D is TRBD1 (5 bases). V was cut by 4 bases and J by 6 bases, with 11 bases left in between. Germline-derived CDR1 and CDR2 are SGHDT and YYEEEE. The CDR3 has 13 amino acids.

In DNA form, the CDR3 reads TGTGCCAGCAGCACGGGACTCCGCTCTGGAAACACCATATATTTT. Amino acid sequence: CASSTGLRSGNTIYF. The chain recombines TRBV7-9 with TRBJ1-3; tentatively, D is TRBD1 (5 bases). V was trimmed by 5 bases and J by 0 bases, leaving 11 bases between them. The CDR3 length is 15 residues. Germline CDR1 is SEHNR and CDR2 is FQNEAQ (reference sequence).

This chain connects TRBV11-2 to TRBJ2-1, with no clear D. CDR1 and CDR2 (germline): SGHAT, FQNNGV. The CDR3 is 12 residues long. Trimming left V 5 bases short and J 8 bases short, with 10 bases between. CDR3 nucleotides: TGTGCCAGCAGCCCTATAGCCTATGAGCAGTTCTTC. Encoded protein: CASSPIAYEQFF. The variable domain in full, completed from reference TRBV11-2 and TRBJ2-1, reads EAGVAQSPRYKIIEKRQSVAFWCNPISGHATLYWYQQILGQGPKLLIQFQNNGVVDDSQLPKDRFSAERLKGVDSTLKIQPAKLEDSAVYLCASSPIAYEQFFGPGTRLTVL.

In DNA form, the CDR3 reads TGTGCCAGCTCACCAAAACAGGGATCTAACTATGGCTACACCTTC. This translates into CASSPKQGSNYGYTF. The V call is TRBV18, the J call TRBJ1-2; D possibly corresponds to TRBD1 (6 bases). V lost 2 bases, J lost 0 bases, and 10 bases lay in between. The CDR3 extends over 15 amino acids. CDR1 and CDR2 (germline): KGHSH, LQKENI.

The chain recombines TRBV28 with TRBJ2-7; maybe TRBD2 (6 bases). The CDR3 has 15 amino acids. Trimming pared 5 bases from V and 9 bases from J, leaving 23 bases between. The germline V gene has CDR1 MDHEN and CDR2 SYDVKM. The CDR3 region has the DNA TGTGCCAGCAGTCCGCAATCGGGACTCCTAAGAACGCAGTACTTC. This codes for CASSPQSGLLRTQYF.

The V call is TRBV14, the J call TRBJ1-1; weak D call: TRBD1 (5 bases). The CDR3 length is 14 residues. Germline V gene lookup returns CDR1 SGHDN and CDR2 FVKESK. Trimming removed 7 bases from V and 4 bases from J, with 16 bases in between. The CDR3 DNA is TGTGCCAGCAACCGAGGCGGGGCGGCCACTGAAGCTTTCTTT. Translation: CASNRGGAATEAFF.

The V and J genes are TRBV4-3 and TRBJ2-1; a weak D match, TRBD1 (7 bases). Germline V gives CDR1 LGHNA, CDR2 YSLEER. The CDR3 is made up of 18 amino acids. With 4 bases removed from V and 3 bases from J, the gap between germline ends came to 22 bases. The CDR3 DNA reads TGCGCCAGCAGCCCCGGTCCAGCCCAGGGGGGTTACTACAATGAGCAGTTCTTC. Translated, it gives CASSPGPAQGGYYNEQFF.

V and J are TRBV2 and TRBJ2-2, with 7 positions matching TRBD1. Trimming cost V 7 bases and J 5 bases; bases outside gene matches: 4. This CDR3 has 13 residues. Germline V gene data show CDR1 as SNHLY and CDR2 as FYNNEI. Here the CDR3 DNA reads TGTGCCAGCAAGGGGGCTGGGACCGGGGAGCTGTTTTTT. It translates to CASKGAGTGELFF.

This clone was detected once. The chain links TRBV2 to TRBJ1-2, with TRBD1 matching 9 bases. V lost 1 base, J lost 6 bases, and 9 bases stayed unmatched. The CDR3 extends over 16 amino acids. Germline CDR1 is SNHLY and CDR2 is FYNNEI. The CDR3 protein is CASSEVWTGVEDGYTF. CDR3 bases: TGTGCCAGCAGTGAAGTCTGGACAGGGGTTGAGGATGGCTACACCTTC.

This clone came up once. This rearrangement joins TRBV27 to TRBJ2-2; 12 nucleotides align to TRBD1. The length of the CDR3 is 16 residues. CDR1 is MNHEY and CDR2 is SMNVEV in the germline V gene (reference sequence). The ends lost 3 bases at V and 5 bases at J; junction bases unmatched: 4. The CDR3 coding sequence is TGTGCCAGCAGTTTTGGGACAGGGGGCCTAACCGGGGAGCTGTTTTTT. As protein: CASSFGTGGLTGELFF.

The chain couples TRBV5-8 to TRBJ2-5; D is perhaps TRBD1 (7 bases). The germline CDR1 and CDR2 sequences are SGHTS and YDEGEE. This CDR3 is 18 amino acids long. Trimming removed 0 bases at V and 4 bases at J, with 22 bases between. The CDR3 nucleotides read TGTGCCAGCAGCTTGGAAGGGGGCGGGACAGAGGCGGGAGAGACCCAGTACTTC. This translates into CASSLEGGGTEAGETQYF.

The CDR3 coding sequence is TGTGCCAGCAGCAAAGGTGGGACAGGGGAGAATGAGCAGTTCTTC. Translating gives CASSKGGTGENEQFF. This rearrangement joins TRBV21-1 to TRBJ2-1; whether TRBD1, the table's D call, matches the DNA was not checked. TRBV21-1 is deemed a pseudogene. The CDR3 loop spans 15 amino acids.

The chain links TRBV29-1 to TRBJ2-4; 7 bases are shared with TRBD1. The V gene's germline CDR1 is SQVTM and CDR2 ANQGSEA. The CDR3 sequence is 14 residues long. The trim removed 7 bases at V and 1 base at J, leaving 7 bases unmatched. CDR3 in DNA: TGCAGCGCTCTACAGGGGACGGCCAAAAACATTCAGTACTTC. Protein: CSALQGTAKNIQYF.

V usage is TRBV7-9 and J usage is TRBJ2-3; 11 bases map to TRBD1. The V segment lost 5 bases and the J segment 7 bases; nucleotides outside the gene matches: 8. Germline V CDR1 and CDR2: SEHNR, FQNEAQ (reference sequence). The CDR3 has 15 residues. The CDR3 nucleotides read TGTGCCAGCAGCCCCCGGGACAGGGGGGGGTATACGCAGTATTTT. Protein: CASSPRDRGGYTQYF.

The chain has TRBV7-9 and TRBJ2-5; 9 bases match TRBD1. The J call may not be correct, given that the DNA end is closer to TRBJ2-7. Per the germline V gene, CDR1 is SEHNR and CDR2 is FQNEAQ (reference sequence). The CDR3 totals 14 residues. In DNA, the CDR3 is TGTGCCAGCAGCGAAGGACAGGGGCCCTACGAGCAGTACTTC. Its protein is CASSEGQGPYEQYF.

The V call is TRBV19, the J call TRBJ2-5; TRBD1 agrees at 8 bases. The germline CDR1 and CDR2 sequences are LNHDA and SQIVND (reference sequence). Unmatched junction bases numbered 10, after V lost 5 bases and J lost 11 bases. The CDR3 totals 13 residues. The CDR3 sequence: CASSPRQGWEQYF. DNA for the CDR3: TGTGCCAGTAGTCCCCGACAGGGGTGGGAGCAGTACTTC.

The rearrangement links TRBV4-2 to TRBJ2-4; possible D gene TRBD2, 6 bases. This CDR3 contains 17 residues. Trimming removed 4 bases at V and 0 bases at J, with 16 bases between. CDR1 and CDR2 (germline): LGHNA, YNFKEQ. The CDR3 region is CASSLPGGPLAKNIQYF. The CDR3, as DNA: TGTGCCAGCAGCCTCCCTGGAGGGCCACTAGCCAAAAACATTCAGTACTTC.

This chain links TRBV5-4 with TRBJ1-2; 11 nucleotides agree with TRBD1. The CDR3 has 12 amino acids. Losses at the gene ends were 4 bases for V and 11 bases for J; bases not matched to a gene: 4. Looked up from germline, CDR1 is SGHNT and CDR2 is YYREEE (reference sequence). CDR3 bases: TGTGCCAGCAGCCCGGGACAGGGGGTATACACCTTC. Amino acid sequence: CASSPGQGVYTF.

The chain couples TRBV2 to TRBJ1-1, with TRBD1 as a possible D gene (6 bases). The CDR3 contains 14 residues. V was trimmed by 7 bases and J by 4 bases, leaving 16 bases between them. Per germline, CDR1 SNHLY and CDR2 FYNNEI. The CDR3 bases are TGTGCCAGCATGAGGACAGCTTTTGGCACTGAAGCTTTCTTT. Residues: CASMRTAFGTEAFF.

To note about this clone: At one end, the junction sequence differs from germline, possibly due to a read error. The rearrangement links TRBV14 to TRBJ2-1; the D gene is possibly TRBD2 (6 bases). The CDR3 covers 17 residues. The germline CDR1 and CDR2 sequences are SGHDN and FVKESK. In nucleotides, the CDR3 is TGTGCCAGCAGCCAAGGTTTAGGTAGCGGAAGATACAATGGGCAGTTCTTC. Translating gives CASSQGLGSGRYNGQFF.

The CDR3 region has the DNA TGTGCCAGCAGCGCCACTAGCGGGGGGTCCTACGAGCAGTACTTC. Its translation: CASSATSGGSYEQYF. This chain links TRBV7-2 with TRBJ2-7, with 12 bases aligning to TRBD2. The CDR3 covers 15 residues. Looked up from germline, CDR1 is SGHTA and CDR2 is FQGNSA. V trimming: 5 bases; J trimming: 1 base; junction bases outside the gene matches: 3. Full variable domain (outside the CDR3, taken from reference TRBV7-2 and TRBJ2-7): GAGVSQSPSNKVTEKGKDVELRCDPISGHTALYWYRQSLGQGLEFLIYFQGNSAPDKSGLPSDRFSAERTGGSVSTLTIQRTQQEDSAVYLCASSATSGGSYEQYFGPGTRLTVT.